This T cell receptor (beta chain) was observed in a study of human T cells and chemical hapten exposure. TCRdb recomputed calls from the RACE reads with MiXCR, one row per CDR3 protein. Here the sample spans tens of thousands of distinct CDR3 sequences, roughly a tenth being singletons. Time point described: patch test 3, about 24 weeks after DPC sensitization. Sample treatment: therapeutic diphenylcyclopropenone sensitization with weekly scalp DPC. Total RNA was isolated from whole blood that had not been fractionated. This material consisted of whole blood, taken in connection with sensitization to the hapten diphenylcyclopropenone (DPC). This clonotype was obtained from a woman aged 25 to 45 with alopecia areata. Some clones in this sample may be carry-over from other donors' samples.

CDR3 protein: CSANSGGAVNEKLFF. The CDR3 DNA sequence: TGCAGTGCTAATTCAGGAGGGGCCGTTAATGAAAAACTGTTTTTT. The chain uses TRBV20-1 and TRBJ1-4; TRBD1 is a possible D gene (5 bases). The V gene's germline CDR1 is DFQATT and CDR2 SNEGSKA (reference sequence). The CDR3 extends over 15 amino acids. The V end lost 4 bases, the J end lost 4 bases, and 16 bases lay between the germline ends.